This T cell receptor beta chain comes out of a study of cytomegalovirus exposure and HLA in healthy donors (dated by TCRdb to 2016 to 2017). Describing the broader study: According to an earlier analysis of 550 to 750 of the donors, 200 million or so T cells yielded 117 million unique TCR beta sequences and approximately 300 Gb of sequence data. An early release that covered more than 550 HLA-typed donors contained approximately 300 gigabases of sequencing data and 85 million to 100 million unique TCR sequences. Of the 398 genotyped donors, roughly 85% fell in the genetic ancestry cluster associated with self-reported Caucasian donors. The study was designed to test whether signatures of past pathogen exposure could be identified by cataloging public T cell receptors. The study profiled the T cell repertoires of some 610 subjects by immunosequencing and related them to cytomegalovirus serostatus. A separate validation cohort of over a hundred different subjects was used in addition to the approximately 610-subject first cohort. The study combined high-throughput TCR immunosequencing, statistical association of individual TCRs with disease status, and machine learning to predict cytomegalovirus infection status. A later analysis re-analyzed previously published TCR beta repertoires from roughly 630 donors and added high-resolution HLA genotyping to study TCR occurrence patterns. Rather than drawing on any new phenotypic data, the later analysis identified candidate immune exposures from TCR beta sequences and the way those sequences occurred across donors. An earlier analysis of some 600 of the donors applied high-throughput TCR beta sequencing to assess whether each TCR beta V gene segment acted as functional or pseudogenic. Donor age, sex, ethnicity and CMV serostatus were compiled together with the repertoire data. A later genetic analysis took genome-wide SNP genotypes for 398 of the 666 donors and used that subset as a discovery cohort. Every discovery cohort repertoire had been produced on one sequencing platform. Class I and class II HLA loci were covered by the typing at four-digit resolution. The number of typed donors differed by locus: about 629-630 for A, B, C, DRB1 and DQB1; about 520 for DQA1; 606 for DPA1; and roughly 470 for DPB1. Roughly 5 DR-DQ haplotypes were handled as single units for association and clustering because linkage in the cohort was strong. Among 398 genotyped donors of the cohort, an average of roughly 240,000 unique TCR beta nucleotide sequences were sequenced per donor, about a sixth of them non-productive. General study outcomes and caveats: Because counts were too low, roughly 18 rarely observed V segments, including chromosome 9 orphons, were left out of the earlier analysis of about 500 of the donors. An association between a missense DCLRE1C variant and V-gene and J-gene trimming of TCR beta chains was found in a later genetic analysis and replicated in an independent cohort. A further reported finding was that TCR beta sequences accurately predicted the HLA-A and HLA-B alleles for most subjects in the first cohort. Linkage disequilibrium might explain the correlated functional status among segregating V segments, but an unknown experimental factor could not be excluded. Roughly uniform sequencing depth across donors was assumed in presence/absence analyses, although this assumption may not hold. In vitro tests confirmed that a few of the cytomegalovirus-associated TCR beta chains recognize cytomegalovirus antigens. The only immune exposure information available for the cohort was CMV serostatus. The study gave a list of over 150 TCR beta chains associated with cytomegalovirus. Most TCR sequences were seen in very few donors, while some public TCRs were found in many individuals. A later analysis found that HLA-associated TCR beta chains were more clonally expanded and had lower generation probabilities than equally common non-associated chains. A later analysis reported that several top co-occurrence clusters appeared linked to parvovirus B19, influenza, CMV and Epstein-Barr virus. Strong co-occurrence of HLA alleles, especially DR and DQ, made assigning TCR associations to individual alleles difficult. A later analysis found that TCR association rates varied across HLA loci, with DRB1 alleles showing the most associated TCRs and HLA-C alleles the fewest. In a later analysis, most CMV-associated TCR beta chains were found to appear HLA-restricted, with HLA associations seemingly driven largely by CMV exposure. Compared with the approximately 720-donor mean, donors in an Asian-associated ancestry cluster had fewer N-insertions in productive TCRs, according to a later genetic analysis. In an earlier analysis of several hundred of the donors, most TCR beta V segments were observed in productive rearrangements about 90% or about 30% of the time, broadly matching IMGT annotations. According to the authors, the approach could potentially be generalized to other disease states and immunological phenotypes. At a false discovery rate of 0.05, a later analysis linked under 20,000 TCR beta sequences to specific HLA alleles. The cohort was sequenced for TCR beta chains only, and without alpha or paired-chain data the features that could be detected were limited. In both the original and validation cohorts, the classifier was reported to diagnose cytomegalovirus status with high specificity and sensitivity. Because HLA typing was missing for some donors at each locus, association tests included only the typed subset. A cluster of highly shared sequence variants was judged likely to represent a technical artifact of the sequencing pipeline.

Preparation of the library involved the immunoSEQ multiplex PCR assay. A mixture of 60 forward primers for TCR Vbeta segments and 13 reverse primers for TCR Jbeta segments was used in the multiplex PCR. The CDR3 region of rearranged TCR beta genes was amplified from genomic DNA by a multiplex PCR assay. Amplified TCR beta libraries were sequenced as 87-base-pair reads on the Illumina HiSeq System. Under the source paper's analysis protocol: In a later analysis, some 80 million unique TCR beta chains were counted across the roughly 670 repertoires, and roughly 11 million of these chains were shared by at least two donors. A nearest-neighbor algorithm error-corrected the raw reads and collapsed the reads into unique sequences, merging closely related sequences to remove PCR and sequencing errors. V, D and J gene segments were assigned by aligning CDR3 sequences to IMGT reference sequences. Each retained sequence needed at least a six-nucleotide match to both a V gene segment and a J gene segment. A rearrangement was called productive if the CDR3 had no stop codons and remained in frame with V and J, and every other rearrangement was called non-productive. CDR3 was defined by IMGT convention, running from the second conserved V-encoded cysteine to the conserved J-encoded phenylalanine. The earlier analysis of fewer than 750 of the donors excluded sequences that lacked an unambiguous match to a single V gene segment. An earlier analysis of under 750 of the donors called V segments functional above 56.7% productive rearrangements and segregating when the between-donor standard deviation exceeded 5%. A statistical classification framework was built for diagnosing cytomegalovirus status from the catalog of TCR beta chain sequences. In a later analysis, TCR nucleotide sequences were compared against IMGT/GENE-DB human TR gene sequences so that V and J genes could be assigned. Using the TCRdist pipeline, a later analysis assigned CDR3 sequences along with most-parsimonious VDJ recombination scenarios. In a later analysis, each TCR beta chain was defined by its CDR3 amino acid sequence together with its V-gene family, and reads without a unique V-gene family were excluded. A later analysis removed several hundred highly shared, low-generation-probability nucleotide sequences to deal with suspected cross-contamination and a sequencing artifact. In a later analysis, a clonal expansion index was calculated for each public chain from normalized within-repertoire ranks of inferred template counts. Generation probabilities in a later analysis came from a VDJ recombination model fitted to out-of-frame rearrangements, and those results were checked against IGoR. A later analysis scored TCR-TCR, TCR-HLA and TCR-CMV co-occurrence with hypergeometric tests, applying a repertoire-size bias correction to TCR pairs. A later analysis estimated false discovery rates by permuting HLA or CMV assignments 20 times. In a later analysis, co-occurring TCRs were grouped using DBSCAN, and TCRdist sequence similarity was added for clustering within HLA-allele-positive subsets. Repertoires with fewer than 30,000 or more than 120,000 public chains were left out of co-occurrence clustering, as were about 5 repertoires with anomalous nucleotide sharing. TCRdb holds this immuneACCESS table with in-frame rearrangements only. Some clones are missing; in checked studies, unresolved V genes explain under half, and the rest has no known cause. V and J calls and clone size come straight from that table; D and trimming were deduced from the DNA. The sample yields around 190,000 clones; around 90% were counted once. Of the sample, approximately 2% is held by the ten largest clones.

A remark on this clone: No antigen is known for it. Base qualities are not provided; no much larger clone lies one nucleotide away.

The cohort comprised fewer than 750 healthy bone marrow donors. At the time of sampling, every cohort member was nominally healthy, though immune exposures that went unrecorded were likely present. The donor was CMV seronegative and was included in the group of about 350 seronegative cohort members. Every donor gave a peripheral blood sample, and the peripheral blood mononuclear cells from that sample were used for TCR beta sequencing. The Qiagen DNeasy Blood Extraction Kit was used to extract genomic DNA from the blood cell samples. The source material was PBMCs. The clonotype was recovered from a woman younger than 35 in good health and CMV-seronegative.

The CDR3 has the sequence CASINLREGRNEQYF. The DNA sequence is as follows: TGTGCCAGCATCAACCTACGGGAGGGCCGAAACGAGCAGTACTTC. Here the chain combines TRBV7-9 and TRBJ2-7, and TRBD2 aligns with 8 junction nucleotides. V lost 7 bases and J lost 5 bases, and the count of bases not matched to a germline gene is 13. Reading the germline V gene (reference sequence) gives CDR1 SEHNR and CDR2 FQNEAQ. From cysteine to phenylalanine, the CDR3 is 15 amino acids long. Only the CDR3 part of the read is kept: 45 bases, read in frame from the first base.